The rows below give T cell receptor beta chains drawn from one sample of a study of blood T cell repertoires in COVID-19. TCRdb keeps only in-frame clones here, not all; method: immunoSEQ multiplex PCR. Of roughly 150,000 clones listed, around 80% were seen once; the top ten hold about 8.3%. Material for sequencing was peripheral blood. Receptor source: a man in his sixties with acute or convalescent COVID-19. Both conserved end residues are part of each CDR3. The D gene is left open where the match is weak. Rows may omit the clone size; those that give it use once, few, many or a size class.

CDR3 protein | V gene | clone size | D gene
CASSPTFTQSNTEAFF | TRBV3-1/TRBV3-2 | - | -
CATGGRRTYEQYF | TRBV24-1 | once | -
CASITLGQICSGANVLTF | TRBV6-4 | - | TRBD1
CASTPMAIIYNEQFF | TRBV2 | - | -
CASSSPDRGQYGLALHF | TRBV9 | few | TRBD1
CASSQFLAEYNEQFF | TRBV13 | few | -
CASSGGSVQETQYF | TRBV5-1 | few | -
CASSPRGGRTDTQYF | TRBV5-6 | once | TRBD2
CASGTNSYNEQFF | TRBV2 | - | TRBD2
CASSLMVGQGFKNTEAFF | TRBV27 | few | TRBD1
CASSSSTGTSGNTIYF | TRBV6-6 | - | -
CAISRTGAAYEQYF | TRBV10-3 | - | TRBD1
CASSQDDSSLNTEAFF | TRBV3-1/TRBV3-2 | - | -
CAWRGGPGANVLTF | TRBV30 | - | -
CASSSYRTEPNQPQHF | TRBV6-5 | - | -
CASSLTGDNQPQHF | TRBV6-5 | - | TRBD1
CASSPGTGAYGYTF | TRBV19 | few | TRBD1
CATSDSAQGPYQPQHF | TRBV24-1 | few | TRBD1
CASSSPSGGYEQYF | TRBV7-2 | - | TRBD2
CASRVTGINEKLFF | TRBV6-5 | - | TRBD1
CASSMRGLGHTEAFF | TRBV19 | - | TRBD1
CASSEFTGDWNTEAFF | TRBV25-1 | - | -
CASSIEQQETQYF | TRBV19 | - | -
CASSLVSSYEQYF | TRBV7-4 | - | -
CASSQDPGRIQPQHF | TRBV3-1/TRBV3-2 | - | -
CASREWGLGQGLYGYTF | TRBV10-2 | - | TRBD1
CASRQDRGHGYTF | TRBV6-5 | - | TRBD1
CASSYSNDRGTDTQYF | TRBV6-5 | - | TRBD1
CASSFDRFGGYTF | TRBV11-2 | - | -
CASSAMRTGTQYF | TRBV11-2 | - | -
CAWSLDRGVNQPQHF | TRBV30 | - | TRBD1
CASSMDGGTSTDTQYF | TRBV19 | - | TRBD2
CASSPSFHEQYF | TRBV7-2 | - | -
CASSSGQGAGEQFF | TRBV7-8 | - | TRBD1
CASVTPGQGHNYGYTF | TRBV23-1 | - | TRBD1
CASTDSRYGYTF | TRBV7-9 | - | -
CASSRGQPYEQYF | TRBV6-5 | - | TRBD1
CASSVRSGGGGSEAFF | TRBV5-1 | - | -
CASSEARAGFTQPQHF | TRBV2 | - | -
CASSLLNTEAFF | TRBV6-6 | - | -
CASGLGGETQYF | TRBV12-5 | - | -
CASSYSGQGRQETQYF | TRBV6-5 | - | -
CASRMGLWIQETQYF | TRBV6-5 | once | -
CASSQSRDFYNEQFF | TRBV7-2 | - | -
CASSLADYNEQFF | TRBV5-1 | - | -
CASSVGESEAFF | TRBV9 | once | -
CASSRRRLAGDAGNEQFF | TRBV21-1 | few | -
CASSIRQTSGNTIYF | TRBV19 | few | -
CASSLARGKDGYTF | TRBV5-1 | - | TRBD1
CATQVGTVGSYEQYF | TRBV6-5 | - | TRBD1
CASSFEFQGINGYTF | TRBV5-5 | - | -
CASSNSRAGNTIYF | TRBV19 | - | -